Shown below are 31 T cell receptor beta chains from a single sample sequenced in a study of CD8+ T cells in alopecia areata. Following RNA extraction, reverse transcription yielded cDNA that acted as the sequencing template. Assay used: immunoSEQ multiplex PCR; TCRdb lists only in-frame clones, some missing. The sample includes 140,000 to 150,000 clones, approximately 60% of them seen just once. The sample consisted of CD8+ T cells sorted from blood. Receptors were obtained from a human donor in good health.

This rearrangement joins TRBV5-1 to TRBJ1-2; D remains ambiguous. V shed 4 bases and J shed 2 bases, with 6 bases lying between them. The CDR3 runs to 12 residues. Germline values: CDR1 SGHRS, CDR2 YFSETQ. The CDR3 spells CASSGQNYGYTF. The CDR3 region has the DNA TGCGCCAGCAGCGGTCAAAACTATGGCTACACCTTC. Complete variable domain (other parts from reference TRBV5-1 and TRBJ1-2): KAGVTQTPRYLIKTRGQQVTLSCSPISGHRSVSWYQQTPGQGLQFLFEYFSETQRNKGNFPGRFSGRQFSNSRSEMNVSTLELGDSALYLCASSGQNYGYTFGSGTRLTVV.

The table lists this clone with a few counts. The chain links TRBV29-1 to TRBJ2-3, with 9 bases that match TRBD1. Trimming cost V 6 bases and J 6 bases; bases outside gene matches: 13. Looked up from germline, CDR1 is SQVTM and CDR2 is ANQGSEA. This CDR3 spans 15 amino acids. For the CDR3, the DNA is TGCAGCGTGGAGCCGTTGGACAGGGGCGCTGATACGCAGTATTTT. This gives the protein CSVEPLDRGADTQYF.

This clone was detected a few times. The chain is built from TRBV2 and TRBJ1-2; D is perhaps TRBD1 (6 bases). CDR1 is SNHLY, CDR2 FYNNEI, per germline. Trimming removed 8 bases at V and 2 bases at J, with 21 bases between. The CDR3 is made up of 16 amino acids. DNA of the CDR3: TGTGCCAGCCGAATCCCTGGGGGGGGCGCGAACTATGGCTACACCTTC. This codes for CASRIPGGGANYGYTF.

V usage is TRBV6-5 and J usage is TRBJ2-1, with 7 nucleotides matching TRBD1. V gave up 2 bases and J gave up 2 bases; unmatched junction bases: 6. Germline CDR1 is MNHEY and CDR2 is SVGAGI. The CDR3 length is 16 residues. CDR3: CASSYTTGSPYNEQFF. The CDR3 nucleotides read TGTGCCAGCAGTTACACGACAGGGAGCCCCTACAATGAGCAGTTCTTC.

V usage is TRBV4-1 and J usage is TRBJ2-5; D is perhaps TRBD1 or TRBD2 (6 bases each). V lost 4 bases and J 5 bases, leaving 14 bases between the germline ends. Germline assignment: CDR1 MGHRA and CDR2 YSYEKL. This CDR3 has 14 residues. The CDR3 DNA reads as TGCGCCAGCAGCCGCGATAGGGGGACTGAGACCCAGTACTTC. Encoded protein: CASSRDRGTETQYF.

V and J are TRBV6-6 and TRBJ1-2; D is undetermined. The CDR3 has 14 amino acids. Trimming took 6 bases from V and 6 from J, leaving 17 bases between them. Germline CDR1 is MNHNY and CDR2 is SVGAGI (reference sequence). The CDR3 coding sequence is TGTGCCAGCAGCCACACGGGAAGGCTTCATGGCTACACCTTC. Its protein is CASSHTGRLHGYTF.

The J gene is TRBJ2-7, the V gene TRBV25-1; D may be TRBD2 (5 bases). V was trimmed by 3 bases and J by 2 bases, leaving 11 bases between them. In germline, CDR1 is MGHDK, CDR2 SYGVNS. The CDR3 covers 14 residues. The CDR3 reads CASSDDSGTYEQYF. The CDR3 DNA reads as TGTGCCAGCAGTGACGATTCCGGGACCTACGAGCAGTACTTC.

This clone occurred a few times. CDR3 sequence reads: CASRDIYEQYF. CDR3 nucleotides: TGCGCCAGCAGGGACATCTACGAGCAGTACTTC. The gene calls are TRBV5-1 and TRBJ2-7, with D possibly TRBD1 on 5 matching bases. This CDR3 has 11 residues. From germline, CDR1 is SGHRS and CDR2 YFSETQ. Trimming stripped 5 bases from V and 3 bases from J, with 6 bases between. Variable domain in full (rest from reference TRBV5-1 and TRBJ2-7): KAGVTQTPRYLIKTRGQQVTLSCSPISGHRSVSWYQQTPGQGLQFLFEYFSETQRNKGNFPGRFSGRQFSNSRSEMNVSTLELGDSALYLCASRDIYEQYFGPGTRLTVT.

This clone occurred a few times. The chain has TRBV6-5 and TRBJ2-5; 7 bases are shared with TRBD1. CDR1 is MNHEY, CDR2 SVGAGI, per germline. The trim removed 1 base at V and 3 bases at J, leaving 5 bases unmatched. This CDR3 region has 15 residues. The CDR3 region is CASSYFSQGKETQYF. The CDR3 DNA is TGTGCCAGCAGTTACTTTTCACAGGGGAAAGAGACCCAGTACTTC.

In its sample, this clone was seen once. V usage is TRBV27 and J usage is TRBJ2-5; D is unresolved. Trimming took 0 bases from V and 5 from J, leaving 10 bases between them. Germline CDR1 reads MNHEY; CDR2 reads SMNVEV (reference sequence). This CDR3 is built from 14 residues. Here the CDR3 DNA reads TGTGCCAGCAGTTTATCGGTAGGGAAGGAGACCCAGTACTTC. Translated: CASSLSVGKETQYF.

The gene calls are TRBV27 and TRBJ1-1; tentatively, D is TRBD1 (6 bases). The ends were cut back, 8 bases at V and 8 bases at J, with 18 bases in the middle. Germline V gene data show CDR1 as MNHEY and CDR2 as SMNVEV (reference sequence). CDR3 length: 13 residues. The CDR3 coding sequence is TGTGCCAGCTTGACAGGCGCTGGGTTAGAAGCTTTCTTT. Amino acid sequence: CASLTGAGLEAFF.

The chain uses TRBV13 and TRBJ1-1, with D possibly being TRBD1 (5 bases). This CDR3 has 15 amino acids. V was pared by 1 base and J by 1 base, with 10 bases between. Germline V gene sequence: CDR1 PRHDT, CDR2 FYEKMQ (reference sequence). CDR3 sequence: CASSLEMGPNTEAFF. CDR3 coding DNA: TGTGCCAGCAGCTTAGAAATGGGACCGAACACTGAAGCTTTCTTT.

The CDR3 DNA follows: TGTGCCAGCAGCCCCGGACCAGGGTACGAGCAGTACTTC. It is translated as CASSPGPGYEQYF. The chain links TRBV9 to TRBJ2-7, with a weak D call TRBD1 (5 bases). The CDR3 runs 13 residues. The germline V gene encodes CDR1 SGDLS and CDR2 YYNGEE. Trimming took 4 bases from V and 4 from J, leaving 12 bases between them.

The V and J genes are TRBV7-9 and TRBJ2-7, with D unclear. The CDR3 extends over 12 amino acids. The V gene's germline CDR1 is SEHNR and CDR2 FQNEAQ (reference sequence). V lost 5 bases, J lost 2 bases, and 7 bases lay in between. CDR3 DNA: TGTGCCAGCAGCGGCGTTACCTACGAGCAGTACTTC. Translated, it gives CASSGVTYEQYF.

V usage is TRBV20-1 and J usage is TRBJ1-1; D call uncertain. The CDR3 sequence is 11 residues long. V was clipped by 5 bases and J by 7 bases, with 11 bases between them. Germline V gene data show CDR1 as DFQATT and CDR2 as SNEGSKA (reference sequence). The CDR3 nucleotides read TGCAGTGCTCGGGCCGGAAGTGAAGCTTTCTTT. Its protein product is CSARAGSEAFF.

This chain uses TRBV5-1 with TRBJ2-7; 10 bases align to TRBD2. CDR1 and CDR2 (germline): SGHRS, YFSETQ. After removal of 0 bases from V and 2 bases from J, the junction contained 8 bases not matched to a gene. This CDR3 spans 17 amino acids. CDR3 in amino acids: CASSLVGQREGPYEQYF. CDR3 nucleotide sequence: TGCGCCAGCAGCTTGGTGGGCCAGCGGGAGGGACCCTACGAGCAGTACTTC.

CDR3 sequence reads: CASSYLDRGPNYGYTF. The CDR3 coding sequence is TGTGCCAGCAGTTACTTGGACAGGGGGCCTAACTATGGCTACACCTTC. The J gene is TRBJ1-2, the V gene TRBV6-5; 11 positions match TRBD1. The germline CDR1 and CDR2 sequences are MNHEY and SVGAGI. The CDR3 consists of 16 residues. V shed 1 base, J shed 0 bases, and the junction held 1 base outside the gene matches.

This clone was observed a few times. The chain recombines TRBV29-1 with TRBJ1-2; D call uncertain. Germline CDR1 and CDR2: SQVTM and ANQGSEA. The V end was cut by 3 bases, the J end by 7 bases, with 9 bases between. The CDR3 runs 11 residues. The chain's CDR3 is CSVEERAGYTF. As DNA, the CDR3 is TGCAGCGTTGAGGAGAGGGCTGGCTACACCTTC. Complete variable domain (other parts from reference TRBV29-1 and TRBJ1-2): SAVISQKPSRDICQRGTSLTIQCQVDSQVTMMFWYRQQPGQSLTLIATANQGSEATYESGFVIDKFPISRPNLTFSTLTVSNMSPEDSSIYLCSVEERAGYTFGSGTRLTVV.

This clone was seen once. The rearrangement links TRBV9 to TRBJ2-6; maybe TRBD1 (5 bases). The CDR3 consists of 16 residues. Germline V gene data show CDR1 as SGDLS and CDR2 as YYNGEE. V was trimmed by 4 bases and J by 0 bases, leaving 11 bases between them. The CDR3 spells CASSHGQISGANVLTF. The CDR3 DNA sequence: TGTGCCAGCAGCCACGGACAAATCTCTGGGGCCAACGTCCTGACTTTC.

The gene calls are TRBV2 and TRBJ1-1; the D gene is possibly TRBD1 (5 bases). Germline values: CDR1 SNHLY, CDR2 FYNNEI. The V end lost 6 bases, the J end lost 7 bases, and 9 bases lay between the germline ends. The CDR3 spans 11 residues. DNA for the CDR3: TGTGCCAGCAGGGAGGGACTTGAAGCTTTCTTT. Translated: CASREGLEAFF.

The chain carries TRBV9 and TRBJ2-2; TRBD2 might be the D (5 bases). V dropped 0 bases and J dropped 6 bases, with 9 bases sitting between them. Germline values: CDR1 SGDLS, CDR2 YYNGEE. This CDR3 spans 14 amino acids. For the CDR3, the DNA is TGTGCCAGCAGCGTAGGAGGGAGCTCCGGGGAGCTGTTTTTT. It is translated as CASSVGGSSGELFF.

This chain connects TRBV7-8 to TRBJ2-7, with D uncertain. The germline gives CDR1 SGHVS, CDR2 FQNEAQ. The CDR3 has 12 residues. V shed 4 bases and J shed 0 bases, with 4 bases lying between them. CDR3 sequence (DNA): TGTGCCAGCAGCTCGAGCTCCTACGAGCAGTACTTC. Its translation is CASSSSSYEQYF. The whole variable domain, remainder taken from reference TRBV7-8 and TRBJ2-7, is GAGVSQSPRYKVAKRGQDVALRCDPISGHVSLFWYQQALGQGPEFLTYFQNEAQLDKSGLPSDRFFAERPEGSVSTLKIQRTQQEDSAVYLCASSSSSYEQYFGPGTRLTVT.

The chain recombines TRBV29-1 with TRBJ1-2; D perhaps matches TRBD1 (5 bases). The germline V gene encodes CDR1 SQVTM and CDR2 ANQGSEA. The CDR3 extends over 13 amino acids. Between the trimmed V and J ends, which lost 8 bases and 6 bases, there was a span of 19 bases. The CDR3 region is CSSEGPLGNGYTF. The CDR3 nucleotides are TGCAGCTCAGAGGGACCTCTAGGAAATGGCTACACCTTC.

This clone is a singleton in its sample. The chain joins TRBV10-2 to TRBJ2-7; no clear D. Trimming took 3 bases from V and 7 from J, leaving 7 bases between them. Germline lookup yields CDR1 WSHSY and CDR2 SAAADI. The CDR3 consists of 11 residues. The CDR3 DNA sequence: TGCGCCAGCAGTGAAAGGGAAGAGCAGTACTTC. Protein product: CASSEREEQYF.

This clone was picked up a small number of times. The rearrangement joins TRBV7-9 to TRBJ2-2, with D possibly matching TRBD2 (6 bases). The germline V gene encodes CDR1 SEHNR and CDR2 FQNEAQ (reference sequence). V gave up 8 bases and J gave up 6 bases, with 7 bases separating them. There are 11 residues in the CDR3. The DNA for the CDR3 is TGTGCCAGCGGAGGGCCCGGGGAGCTGTTTTTT. Its translation is CASGGPGELFF.

V and J are TRBV5-1 and TRBJ2-3; D call uncertain. Germline V gives CDR1 SGHRS, CDR2 YFSETQ. This CDR3 has 14 residues. The germline V and J ends were trimmed by 0 bases and 4 bases, with 9 bases remaining between them. The CDR3 is CASSLGAVPDTQYF. DNA of the CDR3: TGCGCCAGCAGCTTGGGTGCGGTCCCAGATACGCAGTATTTT. Variable domain in full (rest from reference TRBV5-1 and TRBJ2-3): KAGVTQTPRYLIKTRGQQVTLSCSPISGHRSVSWYQQTPGQGLQFLFEYFSETQRNKGNFPGRFSGRQFSNSRSEMNVSTLELGDSALYLCASSLGAVPDTQYFGPGTRLTVL.

The genes are TRBV6-5 and TRBJ2-5; D not certain. Germline V gene data show CDR1 as MNHEY and CDR2 as SVGAGI. CDR3 length: 14 residues. The germline V and J ends were trimmed by 0 bases and 4 bases, with 9 bases remaining between them. CDR3 DNA sequence: TGTGCCAGCAGTTACTCAGACTCGGCAGAGACCCAGTACTTC. It is translated as CASSYSDSAETQYF.

The chain employs TRBV12-5 and TRBJ2-3, with D hard to call. The CDR3 covers 11 residues. Per the germline V gene, CDR1 is LGHNT and CDR2 is FRNRAP. V lost 1 base, J lost 6 bases, and 2 bases lay in between. The CDR3 reads CASGLGDTQYF. In DNA form, the CDR3 reads TGTGCTAGTGGTTTGGGGGATACGCAGTATTTT. The whole variable domain, filled in from reference TRBV12-5 and TRBJ2-3, reads DARVTQTPRHKVTEMGQEVTMRCQPILGHNTVFWYRQTMMQGLELLAYFRNRAPLDDSGMPKDRFSAEMPDATLATLKIQPSEPRDSAVYFCASGLGDTQYFGPGTRLTVL.

CDR3: CASSLAVAGVGGGPYEQYF. The CDR3 DNA is TGTGCCAGCAGCTTAGCGGTAGCGGGAGTAGGAGGGGGACCTTACGAGCAGTACTTC. The chain couples TRBV7-9 to TRBJ2-7, with 9 bases identical to TRBD2. J gave up 4 bases and V 0 bases, and 16 bases lay outside the gene matches. The CDR3 extends over 19 amino acids. Looked up from germline, CDR1 is SEHNR and CDR2 is FQNEAQ (reference sequence). Variable domain in full (rest from reference TRBV7-9 and TRBJ2-7): DTGVSQNPRHKITKRGQNVTFRCDPISEHNRLYWYRQTLGQGPEFLTYFQNEAQLEKSRLLSDRFSAERPKGSFSTLEIQRTEQGDSAMYLCASSLAVAGVGGGPYEQYFGPGTRLTVT.

In DNA form, the CDR3 reads TGCGCCAGCAGCGTAGGACAGGGGCGGCCCTACGAGCAGTACTTC. Its translation is CASSVGQGRPYEQYF. The rearrangement joins TRBV5-1 to TRBJ2-7, with 9 bases lining up with TRBD1. The CDR3 spans 15 residues. Germline V gives CDR1 SGHRS, CDR2 YFSETQ. Losses at the gene ends were 4 bases for V and 2 bases for J; bases not matched to a gene: 7.

V is TRBV5-1 and J is TRBJ2-6; D unresolved. In germline, CDR1 is SGHRS, CDR2 YFSETQ. Deletions cut 0 bases from V and 3 bases from J, with 4 bases between. The CDR3 runs 14 residues. As DNA, the CDR3 is TGCGCCAGCAGCTTGGGCGGTGGGGCCAACGTCCTGACTTTC. The encoded protein is CASSLGGGANVLTF.